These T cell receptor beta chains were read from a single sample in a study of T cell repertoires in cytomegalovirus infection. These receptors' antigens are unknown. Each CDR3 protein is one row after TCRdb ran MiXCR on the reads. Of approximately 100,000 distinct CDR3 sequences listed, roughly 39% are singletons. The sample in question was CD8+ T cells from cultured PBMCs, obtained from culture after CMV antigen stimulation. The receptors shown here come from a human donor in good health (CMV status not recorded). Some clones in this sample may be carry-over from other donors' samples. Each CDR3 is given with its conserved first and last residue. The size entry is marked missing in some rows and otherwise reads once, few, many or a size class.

CDR3: CASSVKSPTYNEQFF; J: TRBJ2-1; size: -; V: TRBV2; length: 15
CDR3: CASSSVEGNYGYTF; J: TRBJ1-2; size: few; V: TRBV7-8; length: 14
CDR3: CASSFRDRAVDIQYF; J: TRBJ2-4; size: -; V: TRBV5-1; length: 15
CDR3: CASSYGTGGSLTDTQYF; J: TRBJ2-3; size: few; V: TRBV12-3/TRBV12-4; length: 17
CDR3: CASSYSDPGVSYEQYF; J: TRBJ2-7; size: -; V: TRBV6-6; length: 16
CDR3: CASSLSGPNQETQYF; J: TRBJ2-5; size: -; V: TRBV7-8; length: 15
CDR3: CASSPRSAYEQYF; J: TRBJ2-7; size: -; V: TRBV7-9; length: 13
CDR3: CASSRMGWDTEAFF; J: TRBJ1-1; size: few; V: TRBV4-1; length: 14
CDR3: CASSFSGTEAIYNYGYTF; J: TRBJ1-2; size: few; V: TRBV7-2; length: 18
CDR3: CASNAGTEAFF; J: TRBJ1-1; size: many; V: TRBV5-1; length: 11
CDR3: CASSESWGGGNQPQHF; J: TRBJ1-5; size: many; V: TRBV2; length: 16
CDR3: CASSLVSTGYQNIQYF; J: TRBJ2-4; size: -; V: TRBV12-3/TRBV12-4; length: 16
CDR3: CASSPGTVRAGNTIYF; J: TRBJ1-3; size: -; V: TRBV4-1; length: 16
CDR3: CASSLNSGELFF; J: TRBJ2-2; size: -; V: TRBV7-3; length: 12
CDR3: CASSWAGWETQYF; J: TRBJ2-5; size: -; V: TRBV27; length: 13
CDR3: CSARLVDREQFF; J: TRBJ2-1; size: -; V: TRBV20-1; length: 12
CDR3: CASSLVGLASYNEQFF; J: TRBJ2-1; size: few; V: TRBV7-2; length: 16
CDR3: CASSSGRTGEQYF; J: TRBJ2-7; size: -; V: TRBV7-6; length: 13
CDR3: CASSIVFAGAYNEQFF; J: TRBJ2-1; size: -; V: TRBV19; length: 16
CDR3: CASKSLAWGNQPQHF; J: TRBJ1-5; size: few; V: TRBV19; length: 15
CDR3: CATSQEEHSNQPQHF; J: TRBJ1-5; size: -; V: TRBV15; length: 15
CDR3: CATSRTSGGIQETQYF; J: TRBJ2-5; size: -; V: TRBV15; length: 16
CDR3: CASSPQDVSYEQYF; J: TRBJ2-7; size: many; V: TRBV7-8; length: 14
CDR3: CASSLAGGDTDTQYF; J: TRBJ2-3; size: -; V: TRBV7-2; length: 15
CDR3: CASSLQGVAQETQYF; J: TRBJ2-5; size: -; V: TRBV28; length: 15
CDR3: CASSLLWGSYEQYF; J: TRBJ2-7; size: -; V: TRBV28; length: 14
CDR3: CASSQDRRERTGDNEQFF; J: TRBJ2-1; size: -; V: TRBV4-1; length: 18
CDR3: CASSLSPPGGGADEQFF; J: TRBJ2-1; size: many; V: TRBV28; length: 17
CDR3: CSARGTSGWDTQYF; J: TRBJ2-3; size: -; V: TRBV20-1; length: 14